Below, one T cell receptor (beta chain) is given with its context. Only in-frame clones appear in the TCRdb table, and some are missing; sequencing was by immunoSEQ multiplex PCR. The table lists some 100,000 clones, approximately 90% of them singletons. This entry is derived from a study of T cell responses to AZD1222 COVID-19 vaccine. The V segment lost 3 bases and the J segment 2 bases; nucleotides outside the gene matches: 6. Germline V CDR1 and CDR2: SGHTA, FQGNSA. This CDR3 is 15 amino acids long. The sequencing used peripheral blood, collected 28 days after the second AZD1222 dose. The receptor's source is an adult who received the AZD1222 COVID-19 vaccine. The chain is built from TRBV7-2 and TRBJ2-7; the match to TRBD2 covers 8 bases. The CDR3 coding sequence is TGTGCCAGCAGCTTTGGATCGGGAGGGCCCTACGAGCAGTACTTC. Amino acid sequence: CASSFGSGGPYEQYF.